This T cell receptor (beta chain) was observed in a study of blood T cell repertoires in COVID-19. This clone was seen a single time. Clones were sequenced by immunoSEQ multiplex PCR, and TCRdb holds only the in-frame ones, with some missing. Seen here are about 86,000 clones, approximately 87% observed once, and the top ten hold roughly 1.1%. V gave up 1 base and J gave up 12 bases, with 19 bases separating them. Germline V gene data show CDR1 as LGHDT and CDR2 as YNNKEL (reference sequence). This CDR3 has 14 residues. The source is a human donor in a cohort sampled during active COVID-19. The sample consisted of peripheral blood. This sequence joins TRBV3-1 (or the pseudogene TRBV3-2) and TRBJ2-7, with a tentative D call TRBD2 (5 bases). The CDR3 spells CASSQGGAIGNAYF. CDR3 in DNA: TGTGCCAGCAGCCAAGGGGGAGCCATAGGGAATGCGTACTTC.